These 8 T cell receptor beta chains share one sample of origin, sequenced in a study of sequential checkpoint blockade in melanoma. Sequenced by immunoSEQ multiplex PCR; TCRdb stores in-frame clones only, minus some. The top ten clones hold around 24% of a sample with about 17,000 clones, around 70% of them seen once. Stated treatment: randomized to nivolumab then ipilimumab (arm A) or the reverse (arm B). This specimen consisted of CD8+ T cells sorted from blood (inferred from file names), obtained from a patient given nivolumab and ipilimumab in sequence. Receptor source: a human donor with melanoma.

The gene calls are TRBV12-5 and TRBJ2-2, with unresolved D. Trimming left V 5 bases short and J 3 bases short, with 4 bases between. Germline CDR1 reads LGHNT; CDR2 reads FRNRAP. This CDR3 contains 12 residues. CDR3 sequence reads: CASGPDTGELFF. The CDR3 DNA reads TGTGCTAGTGGTCCAGACACCGGGGAGCTGTTTTTT.

This clone was recorded only once. The genes are TRBV6-1 and TRBJ2-7, with 7 nucleotides matching TRBD1. The V gene end was trimmed by 6 bases and the J gene end by 3 bases; junction bases not matched to a gene: 11. Germline CDR1 reads MNHNS; CDR2 reads SASEGT. The CDR3 has 15 residues. DNA of the CDR3: TGTGCCAGCAGCAAGTTACGGGACAGTTACTACGAGCAGTACGTC. The encoded protein is CASSKLRDSYYEQYV.

The V call is TRBV5-6, the J call TRBJ1-2; a possible D gene is TRBD1 (5 bases). The germline V gene has CDR1 SGHDT and CDR2 YYEEEE. The V end lost 2 bases, the J end lost 8 bases, and 16 bases lay between the germline ends. The CDR3 consists of 14 residues. CDR3 coding DNA: TGTGCCAGCAGCTTTGCGGTCCGGGGGTCGGGCTACACCTTC. Translating gives CASSFAVRGSGYTF.

V is TRBV7-9 and J is TRBJ2-5; TRBD1 agrees at 7 bases. The CDR3 is 14 amino acids. Trimming cost V 4 bases and J 5 bases; bases outside gene matches: 7. Looked up from germline, CDR1 is SEHNR and CDR2 is FQNEAQ (reference sequence). The CDR3 loop is CASSWDSAEETQYF. CDR3 bases: TGTGCCAGCAGCTGGGACAGCGCCGAGGAGACCCAGTACTTC.

The chain employs TRBV2 and TRBJ1-1; D gene uncertain. V lost 8 bases, J lost 7 bases, and 20 bases lay in between. The CDR3 is 14 amino acids. In germline, CDR1 is SNHLY, CDR2 FYNNEI. As DNA, the CDR3 is TGTGCCAGCGAGCCTAGGGTAGGCGCGGGTGAAGCTTTCTTT. This translates into CASEPRVGAGEAFF.

The chain joins TRBV9 to TRBJ2-3; 7 bases fit TRBD2. V dropped 4 bases and J dropped 1; count of bases not matched to a gene: 6. There are 15 residues in the CDR3. Looked up from germline, CDR1 is SGDLS and CDR2 is YYNGEE. CDR3 DNA sequence: TGTGCCAGCAGCCCCTGGGGGGGAGGCACAGATACGCAGTATTTT. Translated, it gives CASSPWGGGTDTQYF.

The chain joins TRBV28 to TRBJ1-5, with D maybe TRBD1 (5 bases). CDR3 length: 14 amino acids. Germline CDR1 MDHEN, CDR2 SYDVKM. V lost 5 bases and J 3 bases, leaving 11 bases between the germline ends. CDR3 in DNA: TGTGCCAGCAGTGTCAGGGTGAACAATCAGCCCCAGCATTTT. It translates to CASSVRVNNQPQHF.

Turning to this clone: Within the sample, other DNA sequences also encode this same CDR3. The V gene is TRBV4-3, the J gene TRBJ2-7, with 9 bases identical to TRBD1. Germline lookup yields CDR1 LGHNA and CDR2 YSLEER. The CDR3 sequence is 14 residues long. J lost 1 base, V lost 4 bases, and 2 bases had no gene match. CDR3 DNA sequence: TGCGCCAGCAGCCCCGGGACAGGGTCCTACGAGCAGTACTTC. As protein: CASSPGTGSYEQYF.